This is a list of T cell receptor beta chains from one sample in a study of CD8+CD57+ T cells in acquired aplastic anemia. TCRdb called the reads again in MiXCR, with one record for every CDR3 protein. The data show 200,000 to 300,000 distinct CDR3 sequences, around half seen once. Sequences were obtained from sorted CD4+, CD8+, or CD8+CD57+ T cells (not recorded which) from PBMCs. The receptors derive from a human donor with aplastic anemia. Each CDR3 is given with its conserved first and last residue. Each record gives: D gene, J gene, V gene, clone size, CDR3 length, CDR3 protein, CDR3 DNA. A D gene is named only where the DNA matches it firmly. Clone size is not always given. Where it is, it says once, few, many or a class for expanded clones.

D gene: TRBD2
J gene: TRBJ2-3
V gene: TRBV20-1
clone size: many
CDR3 length: 17
CDR3 protein: CSARGPGLSFSTDTQYF
CDR3 DNA: TGCAGTGCTAGAGGCCCGGGACTATCCTTCTCCACAGATACGCAGTATTTT

D gene: NA
J gene: TRBJ2-2
V gene: TRBV5-5
clone size: many
CDR3 length: 16
CDR3 protein: CASSLTATPNTGELFF
CDR3 DNA: TGTGCCAGCAGCCTGACAGCCACACCGAACACCGGGGAGCTGTTTTTT

D gene: NA
J gene: TRBJ2-5
V gene: TRBV20-1
clone size: NA
CDR3 length: 15
CDR3 protein: CSARGPGRELETQYF
CDR3 DNA: TGCAGTGCTAGAGGACCGGGCAGGGAGTTAGAGACCCAGTACTTC

D gene: NA
J gene: TRBJ2-1
V gene: TRBV19
clone size: NA
CDR3 length: 16
CDR3 protein: CASSSLAGTDYNEQFF
CDR3 DNA: TGTGCCAGTAGTTCTCTGGCGGGGACTGACTACAATGAGCAGTTCTTC

D gene: NA
J gene: TRBJ1-2
V gene: TRBV29-1
clone size: NA
CDR3 length: 12
CDR3 protein: CSALDGSYGYTF
CDR3 DNA: TGCAGCGCTTTGGACGGAAGCTATGGCTACACCTTC

D gene: NA
J gene: TRBJ1-1
V gene: TRBV4-1
clone size: few
CDR3 length: 15
CDR3 protein: CASSQIDIPRTEAFF
CDR3 DNA: TGCGCCAGCAGCCAAATCGACATTCCCCGGACTGAAGCTTTCTTT

D gene: NA
J gene: TRBJ1-1
V gene: TRBV7-8
clone size: NA
CDR3 length: 16
CDR3 protein: CASSPEEGDLNTEAFF
CDR3 DNA: TGTGCCAGCAGCCCAGAGGAGGGCGACTTGAACACTGAAGCTTTCTTT

D gene: NA
J gene: TRBJ1-2
V gene: TRBV10-3
clone size: many
CDR3 length: 12
CDR3 protein: CAISVGGGDYTF
CDR3 DNA: TGTGCCATCAGTGTTGGCGGGGGGGACTACACCTTC

D gene: TRBD1
J gene: TRBJ1-5
V gene: TRBV7-9
clone size: once
CDR3 length: 14
CDR3 protein: CASSEQGSDQPQHF
CDR3 DNA: TGTGCCAGCAGCGAACAGGGGTCAGATCAGCCCCAGCATTTT

D gene: TRBD2
J gene: TRBJ2-3
V gene: TRBV7-8
clone size: NA
CDR3 length: 17
CDR3 protein: CASSPPGLAGLTDTQYF
CDR3 DNA: TGTGCCAGCAGCCCACCCGGACTAGCGGGGCTCACAGATACGCAGTATTTT

D gene: TRBD1
J gene: TRBJ2-7
V gene: TRBV10-3
clone size: NA
CDR3 length: 13
CDR3 protein: CAIHGQGSYEQYF
CDR3 DNA: TGTGCCATCCACGGACAGGGCTCCTACGAGCAGTACTTC

D gene: NA
J gene: TRBJ1-1
V gene: TRBV20-1
clone size: many
CDR3 length: 13
CDR3 protein: CSARRLRNTEAFF
CDR3 DNA: TGCAGTGCTAGGCGTCTTAGGAACACTGAAGCTTTCTTT

D gene: NA
J gene: TRBJ1-1
V gene: TRBV6-5
clone size: many
CDR3 length: 13
CDR3 protein: CASSYGFNTEAFF
CDR3 DNA: TGTGCCAGCAGTTACGGGTTTAACACTGAAGCTTTCTTT

D gene: NA
J gene: TRBJ1-5
V gene: TRBV19
clone size: NA
CDR3 length: 13
CDR3 protein: CASSKTAYQPQHF
CDR3 DNA: TGTGCCAGTAGCAAGACAGCTTATCAGCCCCAGCATTTT

D gene: TRBD1
J gene: TRBJ1-2
V gene: TRBV20-1
clone size: many
CDR3 length: 12
CDR3 protein: CSASADRVDYTF
CDR3 DNA: TGCAGTGCTAGCGCGGACAGGGTGGACTACACCTTC

D gene: NA
J gene: TRBJ2-1
V gene: TRBV19
clone size: many
CDR3 length: 15
CDR3 protein: CASKGFSRDLNEQFF
CDR3 DNA: TGTGCCAGCAAGGGATTCTCGAGAGACCTCAATGAGCAGTTCTTC

D gene: TRBD1
J gene: TRBJ1-2
V gene: TRBV25-1
clone size: NA
CDR3 length: 15
CDR3 protein: CASGPGTAHNYGYTF
CDR3 DNA: TGTGCCAGCGGACCCGGGACAGCCCATAACTATGGCTACACCTTC

D gene: TRBD2
J gene: TRBJ2-1
V gene: TRBV6-4
clone size: many
CDR3 length: 15
CDR3 protein: CASSDGTSGGAEQFF
CDR3 DNA: TGTGCCAGCAGTGACGGGACTAGCGGGGGGGCAGAGCAGTTCTTC

D gene: NA
J gene: TRBJ2-7
V gene: TRBV7-9
clone size: NA
CDR3 length: 13
CDR3 protein: CASSLRGSDEQYF
CDR3 DNA: TGTGCCAGCAGCTTACGGGGGAGCGACGAGCAGTACTTC

D gene: NA
J gene: TRBJ2-7
V gene: TRBV27
clone size: NA
CDR3 length: 12
CDR3 protein: CASRGETYEQYF
CDR3 DNA: TGTGCCAGCAGAGGTGAAACCTACGAGCAGTACTTC

D gene: TRBD2
J gene: TRBJ2-1
V gene: TRBV7-2
clone size: many
CDR3 length: 15
CDR3 protein: CASRLGLAGSDEQFF
CDR3 DNA: TGTGCCAGCAGATTAGGACTAGCAGGGAGCGATGAGCAGTTCTTC

D gene: NA
J gene: TRBJ2-1
V gene: TRBV9
clone size: once
CDR3 length: 17
CDR3 protein: CASSEAIIAASYNEQFF
CDR3 DNA: TGTGCCAGCAGTGAAGCGATAATAGCGGCCTCCTACAATGAGCAGTTCTTC